This is a list of T cell receptor beta chains from one sample in a study of regulatory T cells in long-lasting Graves disease. One entry per CDR3 protein results from TCRdb running MiXCR on the multiplex PCR reads. Of hundreds of thousands of distinct CDR3 sequences in the sample, 13% were seen once. In addition, the sample was reused for a study of T cells in Graves' hyperthyroidism and ophthalmopathy.

The sample consisted of peripheral blood mononuclear cells (PBMCs), taken at new diagnosis, from a patient treated with antithyroid drugs. Source of these receptors: a young man with Graves disease. The CDR3 runs from the conserved cysteine through the conserved F or W.

J gene	V gene	CDR3 protein
TRBJ2-7	TRBV7-8	CASSIDSHYEQYF
TRBJ2-5	TRBV2	CASSTGTYSETQYF
TRBJ2-1	TRBV7-2	CASRISGITYNEQFF
TRBJ2-7	TRBV10-3	CAISEGVGGFEQYF
TRBJ2-7	TRBV19	CASSPTEGRSPPYEQYF
TRBJ2-1	TRBV19	CASSGVLNEQFF
TRBJ1-3	TRBV7-6	CASSPVASTGATIYF
TRBJ2-1	TRBV28	CASSDRIYNEQFF
TRBJ2-2	TRBV12-3/TRBV12-4	CAGSPLAGGPNTGELFF
TRBJ2-1	TRBV7-8	CASSLARSGRGDEQFF
TRBJ2-5	TRBV19	CASSIDFQETQYF
TRBJ1-3	TRBV20-1	CSARQGTRNTIYF
TRBJ2-5	TRBV29-1	CSVEGTGGAQYF
TRBJ2-1	TRBV29-1	CSVEADRGGNEQFF
TRBJ2-2	TRBV19	CASSISGTAGELFF
TRBJ2-7	TRBV7-9	CASSLSGRPGEQYF
TRBJ1-6	TRBV7-9	CASSLIDSPLHF
TRBJ2-2	TRBV19	CASGPRGTGELFF
TRBJ2-1	TRBV7-2	CASTHRGAATYNEQFF
TRBJ2-1	TRBV9	CASSVDGNGFNEQFF
TRBJ2-5	TRBV7-9	CASSLDPLAGETQYF
TRBJ1-1	TRBV2	CASSETSGQGTEAFF
TRBJ1-5	TRBV4-1	CASSQDGAGANQPQHF
TRBJ2-2	TRBV5-1	CASSRTPGQTAGELFF
-	TRBV18	CASSDGTSAYEQYF
TRBJ2-3	TRBV28	CASSFLGDLDREGDTQYF
TRBJ2-4	TRBV12-3/TRBV12-4	CANSHREGIQYF
TRBJ2-3	TRBV19	CASSITGKATQYF
TRBJ2-5	TRBV19	CASSMMGTSGPQGTQYF
TRBJ2-5	TRBV19	CASSIIGYQETQYF